These 5 T cell receptor beta chains came from one sample sequenced in a study of cytomegalovirus exposure and HLA in healthy donors. PCR amplification relied on 60 Vbeta primers (plus 13 Jbeta primers). Libraries were prepared by immunoSEQ multiplex PCR; TCRdb keeps only in-frame clonotypes and omits some of them. This table has approximately 90,000 clones, more than 70% appearing once. Material: PBMCs. The receptors stem from a man aged 30 to 45 in good health and CMV-seronegative.

The genes are TRBV5-4 and TRBJ2-1; 8 bases map to TRBD1. This CDR3 is 15 amino acids long. Trimming removed 9 bases from V and 2 bases from J; junction bases left unmatched: 10. In germline, CDR1 is SGHNT, CDR2 YYREEE (reference sequence). CDR3 loop: CATADRGLTYNEQFF. The DNA of the CDR3 is TGTGCCACCGCCGACAGGGGACTTACCTACAATGAGCAGTTCTTC.

The chain recombines TRBV6-5 with TRBJ1-1; possibly TRBD1 for D (6 bases). Trimming left V 4 bases short and J 8 bases short, with 14 bases between. Germline V lookup: CDR1 MNHEY, CDR2 SVGAGI. The CDR3 length is 13 residues. This CDR3 is CASSSTGYREAFF. The CDR3 region has the DNA TGTGCCAGCAGTTCTACAGGGTATCGGGAAGCTTTCTTT.

The DNA of the CDR3 is TGTGCCAGCAGCCTATGGACTAGCGGGGGGAATGAGCAGTTCTTC. Translating gives CASSLWTSGGNEQFF. The rearrangement links TRBV7-6 to TRBJ2-1; 14 positions agree with TRBD2. This CDR3 spans 15 amino acids. Germline CDR1 is SGHVS and CDR2 is FNYEAQ. The ends lost 5 bases at V and 7 bases at J; junction bases unmatched: 4.

The V call is TRBV5-1, the J call TRBJ2-1; maybe TRBD2 (6 bases). The CDR3 contains 16 residues. From germline, CDR1 is SGHRS and CDR2 YFSETQ. The V end lost 1 base, the J end lost 5 bases, and 16 bases lay between the germline ends. The chain's CDR3 is CASSLSPGSGDNEQFF. The DNA of the CDR3 is TGCGCCAGCAGCTTGTCACCCGGGAGTGGAGACAATGAGCAGTTCTTC.

The J gene is TRBJ2-4, the V gene TRBV9, with a tentative D call TRBD1 (8 bases). This CDR3 region has 14 residues. Trimming left V 0 bases short and J 6 bases short, with 10 bases between. Germline CDR1 reads SGDLS; CDR2 reads YYNGEE. The CDR3 DNA follows: TGTGCCAGCAGCGTAGACAGGGGGGGAAACATTCAGTACTTC. It yields the protein CASSVDRGGNIQYF.